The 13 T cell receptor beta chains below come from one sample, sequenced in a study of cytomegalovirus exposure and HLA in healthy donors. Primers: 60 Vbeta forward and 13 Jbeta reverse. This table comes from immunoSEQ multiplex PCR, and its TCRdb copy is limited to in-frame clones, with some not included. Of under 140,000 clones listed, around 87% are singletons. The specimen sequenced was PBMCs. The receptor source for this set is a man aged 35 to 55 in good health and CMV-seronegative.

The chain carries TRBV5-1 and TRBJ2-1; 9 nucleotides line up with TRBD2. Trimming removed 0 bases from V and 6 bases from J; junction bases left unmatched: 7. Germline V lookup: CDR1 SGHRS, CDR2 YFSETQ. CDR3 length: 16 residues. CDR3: CASSLGTSVISNEQFF. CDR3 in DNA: TGCGCCAGCAGCTTGGGGACTAGCGTGATTAGCAATGAGCAGTTCTTC. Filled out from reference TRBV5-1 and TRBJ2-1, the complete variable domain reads KAGVTQTPRYLIKTRGQQVTLSCSPISGHRSVSWYQQTPGQGLQFLFEYFSETQRNKGNFPGRFSGRQFSNSRSEMNVSTLELGDSALYLCASSLGTSVISNEQFFGPGTRLTVL.

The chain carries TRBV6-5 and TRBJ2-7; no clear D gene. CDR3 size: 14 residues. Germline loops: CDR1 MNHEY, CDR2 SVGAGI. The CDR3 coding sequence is TGTGCTTCCCGTCTGGGCCTCAGCTCGTACGAGCAGTACTTC. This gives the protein CASRLGLSSYEQYF.

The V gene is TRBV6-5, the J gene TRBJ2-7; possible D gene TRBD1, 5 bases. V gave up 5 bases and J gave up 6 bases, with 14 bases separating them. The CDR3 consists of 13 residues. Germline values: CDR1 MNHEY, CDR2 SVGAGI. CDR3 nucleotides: TGTGCCAGCAGTAGCCCTGCGGACACCGAGCAGTACTTC. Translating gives CASSSPADTEQYF.

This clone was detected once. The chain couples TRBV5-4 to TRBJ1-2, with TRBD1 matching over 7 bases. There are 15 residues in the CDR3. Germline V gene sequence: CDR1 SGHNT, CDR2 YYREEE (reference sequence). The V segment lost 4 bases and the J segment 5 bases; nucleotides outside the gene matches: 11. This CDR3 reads CASSPRGTGVYGYTF. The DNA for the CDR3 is TGTGCCAGCAGCCCTCGTGGTACAGGGGTGTATGGCTACACCTTC.

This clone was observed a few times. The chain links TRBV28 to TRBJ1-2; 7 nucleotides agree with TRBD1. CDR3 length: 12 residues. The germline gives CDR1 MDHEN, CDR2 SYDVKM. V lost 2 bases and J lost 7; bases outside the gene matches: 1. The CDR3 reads CASSLNRGGYTF. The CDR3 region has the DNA TGTGCCAGCAGTTTAAACAGGGGTGGCTACACCTTC.

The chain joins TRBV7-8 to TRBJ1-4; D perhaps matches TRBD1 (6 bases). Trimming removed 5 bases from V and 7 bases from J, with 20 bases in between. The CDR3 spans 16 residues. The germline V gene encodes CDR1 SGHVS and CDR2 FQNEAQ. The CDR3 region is CASSVNTGTTGEKLFF. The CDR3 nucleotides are TGTGCCAGCAGCGTTAACACCGGGACAACGGGTGAAAAACTGTTTTTT.

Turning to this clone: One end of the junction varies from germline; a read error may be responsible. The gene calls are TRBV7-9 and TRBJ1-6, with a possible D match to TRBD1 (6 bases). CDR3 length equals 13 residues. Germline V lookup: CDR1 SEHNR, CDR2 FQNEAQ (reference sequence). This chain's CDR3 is CASTGYGNSPLHF. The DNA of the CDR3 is TGTGCGAGCACAGGGTACGGTAATTCACCCCTCCACTTT.

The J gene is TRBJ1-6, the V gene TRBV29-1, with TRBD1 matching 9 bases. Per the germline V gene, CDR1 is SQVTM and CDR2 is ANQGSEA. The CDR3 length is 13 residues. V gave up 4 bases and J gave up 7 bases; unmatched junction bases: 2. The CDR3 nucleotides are TGCAGCGTTGGTGGACAGGGGAATTCACCCCTCCACTTT. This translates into CSVGGQGNSPLHF.

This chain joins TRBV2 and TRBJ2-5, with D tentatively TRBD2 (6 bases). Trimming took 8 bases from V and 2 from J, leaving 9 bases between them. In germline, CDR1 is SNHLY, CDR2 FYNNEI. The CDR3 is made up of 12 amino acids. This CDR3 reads CASSGLQETQYF. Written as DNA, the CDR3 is TGTGCCAGCTCCGGACTACAAGAGACCCAGTACTTC. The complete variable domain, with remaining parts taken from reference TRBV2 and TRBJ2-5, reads EPEVTQTPSHQVTQMGQEVILRCVPISNHLYFYWYRQILGQKVEFLVSFYNNEISEKSEIFDDQFSVERPDGSNFTLKIRSTKLEDSAMYFCASSGLQETQYFGPGTRLLVL.

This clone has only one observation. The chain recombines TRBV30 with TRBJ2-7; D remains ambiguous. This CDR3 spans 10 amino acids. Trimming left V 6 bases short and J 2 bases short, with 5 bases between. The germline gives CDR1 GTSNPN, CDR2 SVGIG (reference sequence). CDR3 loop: CACPAYEQYF. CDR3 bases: TGTGCCTGTCCCGCCTACGAGCAGTACTTC.

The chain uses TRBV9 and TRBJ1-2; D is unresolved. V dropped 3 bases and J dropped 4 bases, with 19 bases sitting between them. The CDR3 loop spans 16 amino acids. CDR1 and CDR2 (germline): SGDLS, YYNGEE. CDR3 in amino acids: CASSGPSKDFLYGYTF. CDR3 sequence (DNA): TGTGCCAGCAGCGGGCCTTCCAAGGACTTTCTCTATGGCTACACCTTC.

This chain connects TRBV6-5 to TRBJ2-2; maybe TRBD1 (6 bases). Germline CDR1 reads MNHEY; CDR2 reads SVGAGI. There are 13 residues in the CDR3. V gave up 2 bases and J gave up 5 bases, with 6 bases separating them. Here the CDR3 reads CASSYGQTGELFF. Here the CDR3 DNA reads TGTGCCAGCAGTTACGGACAGACCGGGGAGCTGTTTTTT.

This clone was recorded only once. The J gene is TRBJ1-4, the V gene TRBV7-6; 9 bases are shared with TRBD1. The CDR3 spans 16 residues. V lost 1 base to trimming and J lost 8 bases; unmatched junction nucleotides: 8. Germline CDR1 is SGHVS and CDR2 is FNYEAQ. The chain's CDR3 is CASSLGPGQGSEKLFF. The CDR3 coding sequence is TGTGCCAGCAGCTTAGGACCGGGACAGGGAAGCGAAAAACTGTTTTTT.